The rows below give T cell receptor beta chains drawn from one sample of a study of regulatory T cells in long-lasting Graves disease. TCRdb reprocessed the multiplex PCR reads via MiXCR and lists one record per CDR3 protein. The table includes about 540,000 distinct CDR3 sequences, less than 15% detected once. The same data also contributed to another study, on T cells in Graves' hyperthyroidism and ophthalmopathy.

The specimen was peripheral blood mononuclear cells (PBMCs), collected at new diagnosis, from a patient treated with antithyroid drugs. The receptors were gathered from a man aged 30 to 45 with Graves disease. The CDR3 runs from the conserved cysteine through the conserved F or W. D genes are given only for firm matches. Clone size is stated in some rows and not others, as once, few, many or a class when expanded.

d_call	v_call	clone_size	j_call	cdr3_nt	cdr3_aa
.	TRBV11-2	.	TRBJ1-4	TGTGCCAGCAGCCACCTAGGGGGGAGTGAAAAACTGTTTTTT	CASSHLGGSEKLFF
TRBD2	TRBV20-1	few	TRBJ2-5	TGCAGTGCTAGATGGGGGGGAGGTACGGAGACCCAGTACTTC	CSARWGGGTETQYF
TRBD2	TRBV6-1	many	TRBJ2-1	TGTGCCAGCAGTGAAGTACCCTGGGCGGGGGTCGACAATGAGCAGTTCTTC	CASSEVPWAGVDNEQFF
.	TRBV2	many	TRBJ1-1	TGTGCCAACGGGGAACACCTGATGAACACTGAAGCTTTCTTT	CANGEHLMNTEAFF
.	TRBV6-1	.	TRBJ1-5	TGTGCCAGCAGTAGGGGACTGAGCAGTCAGCCCCAGCATTTT	CASSRGLSSQPQHF
.	TRBV19	few	TRBJ2-7	TGTGCCAGTAGTATCCTTCCGGGGGACGAGCAGTACTTC	CASSILPGDEQYF
.	TRBV4-1	.	TRBJ2-1	TGCGCCAGCACCTCCCGGGACCCCCACGATCTTACCTACAATGAGCAGTTCTTC	CASTSRDPHDLTYNEQFF
TRBD2	TRBV3-1	few	TRBJ2-7	TGTGCCAGCAGCCAAGACCCCACAGGACTAGCGGGAGGAGGGTACGAGCAGTACTTC	CASSQDPTGLAGGGYEQYF
TRBD1	TRBV2	many	TRBJ2-7	TGTGCCAGCGGCCCCCGGGACAGGACCACCTACGAGCAGTACTTC	CASGPRDRTTYEQYF
TRBD1	TRBV7-6	many	TRBJ2-1	TGTGCCAGCAGCTTAGGAACACGGGACAGCAATGAGCAGTTCTTC	CASSLGTRDSNEQFF
TRBD1	TRBV7-9	many	TRBJ2-2	TGTGCCAGCAGCCCGGGACAGGGAAACACCGGGGAGCTGTTTTTT	CASSPGQGNTGELFF
.	TRBV27	many	TRBJ2-1	TGTGCCAGCAGTTTGGTAGCGGAAGCCAATGAGCAGTTCTTC	CASSLVAEANEQFF
.	TRBV27	many	TRBJ2-7	TGTGCCAGCAGTTTGGGGGCGGGAAGCGTGGTGCAGTACTTC	CASSLGAGSVVQYF
TRBD2	TRBV11-3	many	TRBJ2-5	TGTGCCAGCAGCTCCCAGGGACTAGGACAAGAGACCCAGTACTTC	CASSSQGLGQETQYF
.	TRBV6-1	few	TRBJ2-2	TGTGCCAGCAGTGAATCTTGGGGGCCGGGTACCGGGGAGCTGTTTTTT	CASSESWGPGTGELFF
TRBD1	TRBV6-1	.	TRBJ2-7	TGTGCCAGCAGTGAGCAGGGGGTGGTAGGGTACGAGCAGTACTTC	CASSEQGVVGYEQYF
TRBD2	TRBV27	many	TRBJ2-6	TGTGCCAGCAGCGTCGGGACTACTGGGGCCAACGTCCTGACTTTC	CASSVGTTGANVLTF
.	TRBV24-1	.	TRBJ1-6	TGTGCCAGCCCACTTTCGGGATATGATTCACCCCTCCACTTT	CASPLSGYDSPLHF
TRBD1	TRBV6-5	many	TRBJ1-1	TGTGCCAGCAGTTACGATGGACAGGGGACGAAGGCTTTCTTT	CASSYDGQGTKAFF
.	TRBV19	many	TRBJ1-1	TGTGCCAGTATTGGGGCTTGGAACACTGAAGCTTTCTTT	CASIGAWNTEAFF
TRBD2	TRBV20-1	.	TRBJ2-3	TGCAGTGCTAGAGATCCCAGCGGGAGAACTCCAGATACGCAGTATTTT	CSARDPSGRTPDTQYF
.	TRBV20-1	many	TRBJ2-1	TGCAGTGCTAGAGACCAGGGAGACCCGAGGGTCAATGAGCAGTTCTTC	CSARDQGDPRVNEQFF
.	TRBV2	many	TRBJ2-6	TGTGCCAGCTGGGCTCCGGGATCTGGGGCCAACGTCCTGACTTTC	CASWAPGSGANVLTF
.	TRBV24-1	few	TRBJ2-3	TGTGCCACCAGTGGCCCCCGGGAAGGCACAGATACGCAGTATTTT	CATSGPREGTDTQYF
.	TRBV12-3/TRBV12-4	many	TRBJ1-1	TGTGCCAGCAGTTTAGGCGAGACCCTGGACACTGAAGCTTTCTTT	CASSLGETLDTEAFF
.	TRBV27	many	TRBJ1-1	TGTGCCAGCAGTTTATCTCGAATTAGGAACACTGAAGCTTTCTTT	CASSLSRIRNTEAFF
.	TRBV4-1	.	TRBJ2-7	TGCGCCAGCAGCCAAACTGGGAGAGGGTCCTACGAGCAGTACTTC	CASSQTGRGSYEQYF
.	TRBV20-1	.	TRBJ1-1	TGCAGTGCTAGTGACTCAGGGTTAACTGAAGCTTTCTTT	CSASDSGLTEAFF
.	TRBV11-1	many	TRBJ1-2	TGTGCCAGCAGCTTAGCGATCCGCTATGGCTACACCTTC	CASSLAIRYGYTF
TRBD1	TRBV20-1	many	TRBJ1-6	TGCAGTGCCACGGCGGGGACAGGGGGCCATTCACCCCTCCACTTT	CSATAGTGGHSPLHF
TRBD1	TRBV6-2/TRBV6-3	.	TRBJ1-4	TGTGCCAGCAGACGACCTTCCGGGACAGGGACTGGAAAACTGTTTTTT	CASRRPSGTGTGKLFF
.	TRBV7-9	few	TRBJ2-2	TGTGCCAGCAGCTTAGGAGTGGGGCCGGGGCACACCGGGGAGCTGTTTTTT	CASSLGVGPGHTGELFF
.	TRBV7-2	many	TRBJ2-7	TGTGCCAGCAGCTTAGTACGGGGCTACGAGCAGTACTTC	CASSLVRGYEQYF
TRBD1	TRBV18	few	TRBJ2-7	TGTGCCAGCTCACCGGGACAGGAGATTGAGCAGTACTTC	CASSPGQEIEQYF
.	TRBV7-2	many	TRBJ2-2	TGTGCCAGCAGCTTGAACAGGCCGAACACCGGGGAGCTGTTTTTT	CASSLNRPNTGELFF
TRBD1	TRBV20-1	many	TRBJ2-7	TGCAGTGCTCCCGGGACAGCGACTTACGAGCAGTACTTC	CSAPGTATYEQYF